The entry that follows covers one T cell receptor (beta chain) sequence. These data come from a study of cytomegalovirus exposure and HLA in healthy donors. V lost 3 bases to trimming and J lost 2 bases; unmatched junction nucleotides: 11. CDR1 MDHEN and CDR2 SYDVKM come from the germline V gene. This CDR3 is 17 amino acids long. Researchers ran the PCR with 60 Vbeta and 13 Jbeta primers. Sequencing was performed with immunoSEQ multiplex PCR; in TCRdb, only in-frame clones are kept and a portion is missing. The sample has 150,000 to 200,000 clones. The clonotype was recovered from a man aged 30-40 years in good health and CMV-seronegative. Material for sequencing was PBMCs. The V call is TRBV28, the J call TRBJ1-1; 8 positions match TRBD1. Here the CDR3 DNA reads TGTGCCAGCAGTTTCGCGAGGACAGGGATGGCAAACACTGAAGCTTTCTTT. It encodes CASSFARTGMANTEAFF. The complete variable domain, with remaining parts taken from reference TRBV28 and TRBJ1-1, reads DVKVTQSSRYLVKRTGEKVFLECVQDMDHENMFWYRQDPGLGLRLIYFSYDVKMKEKGDIPEGYSVSREKKERFSLILESASTNQTSMYLCASSFARTGMANTEAFFGQGTRLTVV.